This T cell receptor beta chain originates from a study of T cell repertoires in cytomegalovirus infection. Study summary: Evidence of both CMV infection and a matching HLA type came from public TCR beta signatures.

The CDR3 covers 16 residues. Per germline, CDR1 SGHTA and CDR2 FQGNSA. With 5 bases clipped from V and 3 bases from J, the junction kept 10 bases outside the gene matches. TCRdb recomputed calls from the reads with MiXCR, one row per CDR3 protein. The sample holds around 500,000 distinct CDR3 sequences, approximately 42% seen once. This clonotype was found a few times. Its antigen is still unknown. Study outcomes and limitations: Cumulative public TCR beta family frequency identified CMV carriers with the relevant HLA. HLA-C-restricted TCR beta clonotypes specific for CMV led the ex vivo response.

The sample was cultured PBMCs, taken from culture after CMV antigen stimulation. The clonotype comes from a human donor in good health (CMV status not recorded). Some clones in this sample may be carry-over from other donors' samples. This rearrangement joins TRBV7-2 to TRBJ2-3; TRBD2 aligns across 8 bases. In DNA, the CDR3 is TGTGCCAGCAGCCTTTCCAGCGGGAGTAGAACAGATACGCAGTATTTT. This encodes CASSLSSGSRTDTQYF.